A single sample is the source of the 20 T cell receptor beta chains below, sequenced in a study of OX40 agonist ivuxolimab in advanced cancers. Method: immunoSEQ multiplex PCR; TCRdb's copy keeps in-frame clones and lacks some. The sample lists 60,000 or so clones; roughly 83% were seen once. Sequenced here: CD4+ or CD8+ T cells sorted from blood, sampled in a trial of the OX40 agonist ivuxolimab. These TCRs come from an adult with an advanced solid tumor such as melanoma, head and neck, liver or kidney cancer.

The rearrangement joins TRBV18 to TRBJ1-4; D not certain. The germline V and J ends were trimmed by 1 base and 3 bases, with 6 bases remaining between them. CDR1 and CDR2 (germline): KGHSH, LQKENI. CDR3 length equals 14 residues. The CDR3 DNA is TGTGCCAGCTCACCACAGAGGGCTAATGAAAAACTGTTTTTT. It yields the protein CASSPQRANEKLFF.

This chain connects TRBV14 to TRBJ1-1; weak D call: TRBD1 (5 bases). V lost 3 bases, J lost 5 bases, and 19 bases lay in between. Germline V gene sequence: CDR1 SGHDN, CDR2 FVKESK. This CDR3 contains 16 residues. CDR3 nucleotide sequence: TGTGCCAGCAGCCATCTCGGCAGGGCGCGGGGAACTGAAGCTTTCTTT. This translates into CASSHLGRARGTEAFF.

This clone was seen once. The genes are TRBV7-6 and TRBJ1-3; no reliable D call. V was clipped by 4 bases and J by 2 bases, with 9 bases between them. This CDR3 comprises 14 residues. CDR1 and CDR2 (germline): SGHVS, FNYEAQ. The CDR3 protein is CASSSPVPGNTIYF. Written as DNA, the CDR3 is TGTGCCAGCAGCTCCCCGGTGCCTGGAAACACCATATATTTT.

Turning to this clone: The junction does not match germline at one end; this may be a read error. The chain employs TRBV7-7 and TRBJ1-3, with 7 nucleotides matching TRBD1. CDR1 and CDR2 from the germline V gene are SSHAT and FNYEAQ (reference sequence). CDR3 length: 15 residues. The CDR3: CASSLTGMIGNTIYF. The CDR3 DNA reads as TGTGCTAGCAGCCTGACAGGGATGATTGGAAACACCATATATTTT.

The gene calls are TRBV7-2 and TRBJ2-3; a weak D match, TRBD1 (6 bases). From germline, CDR1 is SGHTA and CDR2 FQGNSA. The CDR3 loop spans 16 amino acids. V was pared by 5 bases and J by 1 base, with 16 bases between. In nucleotides, the CDR3 is TGTGCCAGCAGCCCCTATCGGCAGGGGCGCACAGATACGCAGTATTTT. Translated, it gives CASSPYRQGRTDTQYF.

V usage is TRBV19 and J usage is TRBJ2-7; 8 bases line up with TRBD1. Germline trimming cut 3 bases from V and 3 bases from J; bases unmatched to any gene: 7. The CDR3 has 15 residues. Germline CDR1 and CDR2: LNHDA and SQIVND (reference sequence). The CDR3 DNA reads as TGTGCCAGTAGTATCCAAGGGACAGGATACTACGAGCAGTACTTC. Translating it yields CASSIQGTGYYEQYF.

The V gene is TRBV6-1, the J gene TRBJ1-2, with D perhaps TRBD1 (6 bases). V was cut by 3 bases and J by 4 bases, with 12 bases left in between. The CDR3 consists of 14 residues. Germline V gives CDR1 MNHNS, CDR2 SASEGT. In DNA, the CDR3 is TGTGCCAGCAGTGAGGGGGCAGATCTCTATGGCTACACCTTC. Protein: CASSEGADLYGYTF.

This CDR3 is CASSSTKATDTQYF. The DNA of the CDR3 is TGTGCCAGCAGTTCGACGAAGGCAACAGATACGCAGTATTTT. The rearrangement uses TRBV6-5 and TRBJ2-3; D is undetermined. The V gene lost 4 bases and the J gene lost 3 bases, with 11 bases spanning the gap. Germline V lookup: CDR1 MNHEY, CDR2 SVGAGI. This CDR3 comprises 14 residues.

The chain recombines TRBV2 with TRBJ1-5, with a possible D match to TRBD1 (6 bases). The CDR3 is 14 amino acids. Germline CDR1 SNHLY, CDR2 FYNNEI. V was cut by 8 bases and J by 4 bases, with 15 bases left in between. This CDR3 reads CASWSATGNQPQHF. Here the CDR3 DNA reads TGTGCCAGCTGGAGCGCCACAGGGAATCAGCCCCAGCATTTT.

The chain links TRBV6-6 to TRBJ2-3, with 7 bases that match TRBD1. Germline V CDR1 and CDR2: MNHNY, SVGAGI (reference sequence). The CDR3 sequence is 16 residues long. J was trimmed by 0 bases and V by 10 bases; bases with no gene match: 13. CDR3 sequence reads: CATIRDSSLSTDTQYF. DNA of the CDR3: TGTGCCACAATCCGGGACAGCTCACTTAGCACAGATACGCAGTATTTT.

The DNA of the CDR3 is TGTGCCAGCGCCCGGGACGGGGCCTACGAGCAGTACTTC. This encodes CASARDGAYEQYF. The rearrangement joins TRBV9 to TRBJ2-7, with D perhaps assigned TRBD1 or TRBD2 (5 bases each). Germline loops: CDR1 SGDLS, CDR2 YYNGEE. CDR3 length: 13 residues. V lost 7 bases to trimming and J lost 2 bases, with 13 bases between them.

The chain combines TRBV28 with TRBJ2-1; D is possibly TRBD1 (6 bases). Trimming removed 5 bases at V and 9 bases at J, with 17 bases between. The germline gives CDR1 MDHEN, CDR2 SYDVKM. CDR3 length: 14 amino acids. CDR3 sequence: CASSLPTGRGEQFF. The CDR3 DNA sequence: TGTGCCAGCAGTCTCCCGACAGGAAGGGGTGAGCAGTTCTTC.

This clone was seen only a few times. The rearrangement joins TRBV11-2 to TRBJ2-2; possible D gene TRBD2, 6 bases. Germline assignment: CDR1 SGHAT and CDR2 FQNNGV. The length of the CDR3 is 14 residues. Trimming cost V 2 bases and J 7 bases, with 11 bases left between them. CDR3 loop: CASSLNGGYGELFF. The CDR3 coding sequence is TGTGCCAGCAGCTTAAACGGGGGATACGGGGAGCTGTTTTTT.

J is TRBJ1-1 and V is TRBV7-8; 8 nucleotides line up with TRBD1. The CDR3 runs 13 residues. Germline V gene sequence: CDR1 SGHVS, CDR2 FQNEAQ. The J segment lost 5 bases and the V segment lost 8 bases, leaving 7 bases of the junction unmatched. The chain's CDR3 is CASQKQGGTEAFF. The CDR3 DNA follows: TGTGCCAGCCAAAAACAGGGGGGGACTGAAGCTTTCTTT.

The chain employs TRBV6-6 and TRBJ2-7, with a weak D call TRBD1 (6 bases). Germline V gene data show CDR1 as MNHNY and CDR2 as SVGAGI (reference sequence). V lost 6 bases and J 0 bases, leaving 15 bases between the germline ends. CDR3 length equals 15 residues. The CDR3: CASRRRQESSYEQYF. The CDR3 DNA sequence: TGTGCCAGCAGAAGGAGACAGGAAAGCTCCTACGAGCAGTACTTC.

This rearrangement joins TRBV19 to TRBJ1-1; no reliable D call. CDR3 length: 13 amino acids. Germline CDR1 is LNHDA and CDR2 is SQIVND (reference sequence). Trimming cost V 4 bases and J 0 bases, with 6 bases left between them. The CDR3 sequence: CASSTTLNTEAFF. The CDR3 nucleotides are TGTGCCAGTAGTACCACTCTGAACACTGAAGCTTTCTTT.

There are a few counts of this clone. Other DNA sequences within the sample encode an identical CDR3. CDR3 sequence (DNA): TGTGCCAGCAGCCTCAGGGGGGGGCAGGGCACAGATACGCAGTATTTT. It is translated as CASSLRGGQGTDTQYF. The chain couples TRBV5-6 to TRBJ2-3; D may be TRBD1 or TRBD2 (7 bases each). CDR3 length equals 16 residues. Germline V gene sequence: CDR1 SGHDT, CDR2 YYEEEE. Trimming shortened V by 4 bases and J by 1 base, and 16 bases separated the two germline ends.

The chain carries TRBV19 and TRBJ1-1; no reliable D call. Germline V CDR1 and CDR2: LNHDA, SQIVND (reference sequence). This CDR3 is built from 14 residues. Trimming took 1 base from V and 1 from J, leaving 7 bases between them. The CDR3 here is CASSIVAENTEAFF. CDR3 DNA sequence: TGTGCCAGTAGTATAGTTGCCGAGAACACTGAAGCTTTCTTT.

The rearrangement links TRBV6-6 to TRBJ1-1; no firm D call. V dropped 0 bases and J dropped 4 bases, with 6 bases sitting between them. Germline loops: CDR1 MNHNY, CDR2 SVGAGI (reference sequence). This CDR3 region has 13 residues. CDR3 coding DNA: TGTGCCAGCAGTTACTCGACTGCCACTGAAGCTTTCTTT. Protein product: CASSYSTATEAFF.

V is TRBV5-5 and J is TRBJ1-2; 9 bases line up with TRBD1. The V segment lost 4 bases and the J segment 9 bases; nucleotides outside the gene matches: 10. CDR1 and CDR2 (germline): SGHKS, YYEKEE (reference sequence). This CDR3 is 14 amino acids long. CDR3 nucleotides: TGTGCCAGCAGCACACAGGGGGCAAGGTGGAGCTACACCTTC. Protein product: CASSTQGARWSYTF.